These T cell receptor beta chains were read from a single sample in a study of T cell repertoires in cytomegalovirus infection. Their antigens remain unidentified. TCRdb analysed the reads with MiXCR anew, one entry per CDR3 protein. The sample shows 69,000 or so distinct CDR3 sequences, around 30% of them seen only once. Sample: CD8+ T cells from cultured PBMCs, taken from culture after CMV antigen stimulation. All receptors come from a human donor in good health (CMV status not recorded). Some clones in this sample may be carry-over from other donors' samples. Each CDR3 is given with its conserved first and last residue.

V gene	J gene	CDR3 protein
TRBV20-1	TRBJ2-7	CSAREPENYYEQYF
TRBV29-1	TRBJ1-3	CSVEAGVTGNTIYF
TRBV5-6	TRBJ1-1	CASSLAGGAGTEAFF
TRBV19	TRBJ2-7	CASSAGDIYEQYF
TRBV7-9	TRBJ1-5	CASSAGGYNQPQHF
TRBV7-8	TRBJ2-3	CAIHSGGAGDTQYF
TRBV20-1	TRBJ2-7	CSARGGTSYEQYF
TRBV7-3	TRBJ1-6	CASSLVGGGNSPLHF
TRBV19	TRBJ1-2	CASSIDPVGFNYGYTF
TRBV20-1	TRBJ2-6	CSARDMRGSGANVLTF
TRBV5-1	TRBJ2-7	CASSLGRDAGGRMNEQYF
TRBV7-9	TRBJ1-2	CASSVGVDGYTF
TRBV7-2	TRBJ2-7	CASSSPQGRSYEQYF
TRBV5-1	TRBJ2-7	CASSLGGVYEQYF